Sequencing of this TCR beta chain was carried out in a study of blood T cell repertoires in COVID-19. Study background: Collection of acute and convalescent COVID-19 samples took place in the United States, Italy and Spain. From T cells, B-cell-depleted T cells, or PBMCs came the material, which was cDNA or gDNA.

Profiled with immunoSEQ multiplex PCR; TCRdb holds only in-frame clones, not every one. The table includes under 250,000 clones, 70% to 90% detected once. Deletions cut 2 bases from V and 7 bases from J, with 14 bases between. Germline CDR1 reads MGHDK; CDR2 reads SYGVNS. This CDR3 comprises 15 residues. Membership in each cohort depended on participant-reported clinical history. Cohort 3 recovered donors had two negative PCRs, clearance, or symptom resolution. The V and J genes are TRBV25-1 and TRBJ2-2; no definite D call. The sample taken for sequencing was PBMCs or T cells enriched from blood (not recorded which). The TCR comes from a man under 40 who had recovered from COVID-19. CDR3 sequence reads: CASSELGRSGGELFF. The CDR3 nucleotides read TGTGCCAGCAGTGAACTCGGCAGGTCCGGCGGGGAGCTGTTTTTT.